This TCR beta chain was captured by sequencing in a study of T cells in Graves' hyperthyroidism and ophthalmopathy. Authors of the study amplified TCR beta CDR3 regions from RNA transcripts. A first-round RT-PCR of the TCR CDR3 used the HTBI primer set. TCRdb itself ran the multiplex PCR reads through MiXCR, one entry per CDR3 protein. The table shows 450,000 to 650,000 distinct CDR3 sequences, with over 12% occurring only once. Unmatched junction bases numbered 7, after V lost 5 bases and J lost 6 bases. Germline assignment: CDR1 MNHEY and CDR2 SVGEGT. CDR3 length equals 15 residues. This clonotype was detected a few times.

The chain recombines TRBV6-2 or TRBV6-3 with TRBJ2-1; 10 bases are shared with TRBD1. The receptor was isolated from a woman between 18 and 29 years old with Graves' ophthalmopathy. The sequencing input was blood. CDR3 in amino acids: CASSVDRGQINEQFF. For the CDR3, the DNA is TGTGCCAGCAGTGTCGACAGGGGGCAAATCAATGAGCAGTTCTTC.